Each of the 9 T cell receptor beta chains below was sequenced from the same sample in a study of cytomegalovirus exposure and HLA in healthy donors. Researchers ran the PCR with 60 Vbeta and 13 Jbeta primers. Libraries were prepared by immunoSEQ multiplex PCR; TCRdb keeps only in-frame clonotypes and omits some of them. Of under 150,000 clones in the sample, approximately 70% were seen once. The sequenced material came from PBMCs. The receptors were gathered from a woman aged 60-75 years in good health and CMV-seropositive.

The V gene is TRBV28, the J gene TRBJ1-2; TRBD1 agrees at 9 bases. There are 14 residues in the CDR3. CDR1 is MDHEN, CDR2 SYDVKM, per germline. V was pared by 5 bases and J by 8 bases, with 9 bases of the junction left unmatched. CDR3 bases: TGTGCCAGCAGTCCTCGGGACAGGGTGGGCGGCTACACCTTC. This sequence encodes CASSPRDRVGGYTF.

The V and J genes are TRBV4-1 and TRBJ2-1; no clear D. The CDR3 contains 12 residues. Germline values: CDR1 MGHRA, CDR2 YSYEKL. V lost 3 bases to trimming and J lost 6 bases, with 6 bases between them. CDR3 loop: CASSHDTNEQFF. The CDR3 region has the DNA TGCGCCAGCAGCCACGACACCAATGAGCAGTTCTTC.

The chain employs TRBV2 and TRBJ1-6, with 8 bases lining up with TRBD1. Germline V gene data show CDR1 as SNHLY and CDR2 as FYNNEI. This CDR3 region has 15 residues. Germline trimming cut 6 bases from V and 7 bases from J; bases unmatched to any gene: 8. CDR3 nucleotide sequence: TGTGCCAGCAGGCCCTCTACAGGGGGGAATTCACCCCTCCACTTT. Its protein is CASRPSTGGNSPLHF.

The J gene is TRBJ1-4, the V gene TRBV10-3; 10 bases map to TRBD1. V gave up 7 bases and J gave up 6 bases; unmatched junction bases: 2. The CDR3 loop spans 13 amino acids. Germline V gene sequence: CDR1 ENHRY, CDR2 SYGVKD. The CDR3 DNA is TGTGCCATCAAAGGGACAGGGGATGAAAAACTGTTTTTT. This sequence encodes CAIKGTGDEKLFF.

V and J are TRBV2 and TRBJ1-1; D is undetermined. The V gene lost 5 bases and the J gene lost 7 bases, with 8 bases spanning the gap. This CDR3 is 11 amino acids long. Germline loops: CDR1 SNHLY, CDR2 FYNNEI. The CDR3 DNA reads as TGTGCCAGCAGTTACGCTAATGAAGCTTTCTTT. It codes for CASSYANEAFF.

The DNA of the CDR3 is TGTGCCAGCGTTCTGGAGACCCAGTACTTC. It codes for CASVLETQYF. V and J are TRBV25-1 and TRBJ2-5; no clear D. CDR1 is MGHDK, CDR2 SYGVNS, per germline. V shed 8 bases and J shed 5 bases, with 6 bases lying between them. The CDR3 is 10 residues long.

The J gene is TRBJ1-1, the V gene TRBV12-5, with TRBD1 matching over 8 bases. CDR1 is LGHNT, CDR2 FRNRAP, per germline. This CDR3 is built from 17 residues. The V gene end was trimmed by 6 bases and the J gene end by 1 base; junction bases not matched to a gene: 13. CDR3 coding DNA: TGTGCTAGTGGCCTGGGGGCAGGGGGCGAAGGGAACACTGAAGCTTTCTTT. This sequence encodes CASGLGAGGEGNTEAFF.

The chain uses TRBV7-9 and TRBJ1-6, with D possibly TRBD1 on 6 matching bases. The germline CDR1 and CDR2 sequences are SEHNR and FQNEAQ (reference sequence). V gave up 6 bases and J gave up 3 bases, with 15 bases separating them. The length of the CDR3 is 16 residues. The CDR3 DNA reads TGTGCCAGCAGTTCTCGACAGGAGTTCTATAATTCACCCCTCCACTTT. Translation: CASSSRQEFYNSPLHF.

This clone was detected a few times. The chain carries TRBV5-1 and TRBJ2-5; TRBD1 matches 11 bases. The J call is uncertain, as TRBJ2-7 better fits the DNA end. There are 15 residues in the CDR3. From germline, CDR1 is SGHRS and CDR2 YFSETQ. The CDR3 protein is CASSPGQGAAHEQYF. CDR3 bases: TGCGCCAGCAGCCCCGGACAGGGGGCTGCCCACGAGCAGTACTTC.